This entry lists 8 T cell receptor beta chains sequenced from one sample in a study of T cells in Graves' hyperthyroidism and ophthalmopathy. Amplification of TCR beta CDR3 regions used RNA as the template. Initially, a first-round RT-PCR of the TCR CDR3 employed the HTBI primer set. Each CDR3 protein gets one entry after TCRdb re-called the multiplex PCR reads with MiXCR. Seen here are about 360,000 distinct CDR3 sequences, approximately 13% observed once, and the top ten hold about 9.1%. Sequenced sample: blood. The receptors were gathered from a woman younger than 35 with Graves' hyperthyroidism.

There are many counts of this clonotype. The chain joins TRBV11-1 to TRBJ1-2; D might be TRBD1 (5 bases). CDR3 length equals 15 residues. With 5 bases removed from V and 0 bases from J, the gap between germline ends came to 13 bases. Germline values: CDR1 SGHAT, CDR2 FQDESV (reference sequence). CDR3 DNA: TGTGCCAGCAGCCTTGACAGACAACCTAACTATGGCTACACCTTC. This codes for CASSLDRQPNYGYTF.

With regard to this clonotype: Given the absence of the conserved phenylalanine or tryptophan at the CDR3 end, a read error is likely. The chain joins TRBV3-1 to TRBJ1-1; D is unresolved. Germline-derived CDR1 and CDR2 are LGHDT and YNNKEL (reference sequence). The CDR3 consists of 13 residues. V lost 4 bases, J lost 1 base, and 7 bases lay in between. The DNA for the CDR3 is TGTGCCAGCAGCCCGCCGTCGAACACTGAAGCTTTCTAT. As protein: CASSPPSNTEAFY.

In its sample, this clonotype was seen many times. This chain connects TRBV3-1 to TRBJ1-2; 7 bases agree with TRBD1. This CDR3 region has 17 residues. V lost 1 base to trimming and J lost 3 bases; unmatched junction nucleotides: 11. Germline CDR1 LGHDT, CDR2 YNNKEL (reference sequence). CDR3 nucleotide sequence: TGTGCCAGCAGCCAAGGGCCGACAGGGAGTTCCCACTATGGCTACACCTTC. Translating gives CASSQGPTGSSHYGYTF.

In this sample, this clonotype turned up many times. The chain has TRBV3-1 and TRBJ2-2, with a weak D call TRBD2 (5 bases). The CDR3 extends over 15 amino acids. CDR1 and CDR2 (germline): LGHDT, YNNKEL (reference sequence). Trimming took off 4 bases at V and 4 bases at J, with 13 bases between the two ends. For the CDR3, the DNA is TGTGCCAGCAGCCGGGCACTAGACCTCACCGGGGAGCTGTTTTTT. The encoded protein is CASSRALDLTGELFF. Together with reference TRBV3-1 and TRBJ2-2, the CDR3 gives the full variable domain: DTAVSQTPKYLVTQMGNDKSIKCEQNLGHDTMYWYKQDSKKFLKIMFSYNNKELIINETVPNRFSPKSPDKAHLNLHINSLELGDSAVYFCASSRALDLTGELFFGEGSRLTVL.

This clonotype was observed at least ten times. CDR3 loop: CSAMDRADGYTF. DNA for the CDR3: TGCAGTGCTATGGACAGGGCTGACGGCTACACCTTC. This chain joins TRBV20-1 and TRBJ1-2; 8 nucleotides agree with TRBD1. Losses at the gene ends were 4 bases for V and 8 bases for J; bases not matched to a gene: 6. The CDR3 spans 12 residues. The V gene's germline CDR1 is DFQATT and CDR2 SNEGSKA (reference sequence).

This clonotype was recorded at least ten times. This chain joins TRBV28 and TRBJ2-7, with a tentative D call TRBD2 (5 bases). Germline-derived CDR1 and CDR2 are MDHEN and SYDVKM. This CDR3 is 13 amino acids long. The V end lost 3 bases, the J end lost 0 bases, and 6 bases lay between the germline ends. This CDR3 is CASSFAGSYEQYF. The CDR3 bases are TGTGCCAGCAGTTTTGCGGGCTCCTACGAGCAGTACTTC.

This rearrangement joins TRBV5-1 to TRBJ2-5, with 7 positions matching TRBD1. The CDR3 is 14 amino acids. Germline loops: CDR1 SGHRS, CDR2 YFSETQ. Germline trimming cut 5 bases from V and 4 bases from J; bases unmatched to any gene: 8. Here the CDR3 DNA reads TGCGCCAGCAGTCGAGGACAGGCCCTAGAGACCCAGTACTTC. Amino acids: CASSRGQALETQYF.

This rearrangement joins TRBV19 to TRBJ2-6; TRBD2 agrees at 8 bases. CDR3 length: 17 residues. CDR1 and CDR2 from the germline V gene are LNHDA and SQIVND (reference sequence). The junction had 10 bases not matched to a gene; V was cut back by 9 bases and J by 0 bases. CDR3 DNA sequence: TGTGCCAGCCGGGGGGGATTTAGGGCCTCTGGGGCCAACGTCCTGACTTTC. Translating gives CASRGGFRASGANVLTF.